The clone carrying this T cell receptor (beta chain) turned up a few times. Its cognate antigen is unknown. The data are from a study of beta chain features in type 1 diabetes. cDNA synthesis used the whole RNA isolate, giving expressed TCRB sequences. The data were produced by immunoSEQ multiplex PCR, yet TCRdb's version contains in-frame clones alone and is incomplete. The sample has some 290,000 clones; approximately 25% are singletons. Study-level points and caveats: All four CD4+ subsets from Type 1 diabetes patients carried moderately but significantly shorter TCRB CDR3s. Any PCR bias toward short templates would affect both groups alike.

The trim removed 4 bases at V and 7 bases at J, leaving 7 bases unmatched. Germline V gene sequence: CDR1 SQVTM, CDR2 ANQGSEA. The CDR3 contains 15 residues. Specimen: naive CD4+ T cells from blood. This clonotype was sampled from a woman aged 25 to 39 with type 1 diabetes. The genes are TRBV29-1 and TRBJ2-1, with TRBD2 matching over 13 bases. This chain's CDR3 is CSVARLAGGGNEQFF. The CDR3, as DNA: TGCAGCGTTGCCAGACTAGCGGGAGGAGGGAATGAGCAGTTCTTC.